The entry that follows covers one TCR beta chain sequence. J gave up 6 bases and V 2 bases, and 6 bases lay outside the gene matches. Germline V CDR1 and CDR2: LNHNV, YYDKDF (reference sequence). The CDR3 extends over 14 amino acids. Nobody wrote down the CMV serostatus of this donor. The sample belongs to a study of cytomegalovirus exposure and HLA in healthy donors. PCR was performed using 60 Vbeta and 13 Jbeta primers. This table comes from immunoSEQ multiplex PCR, and its TCRdb copy is limited to in-frame clones, with some not included. The sample carries roughly 84,000 clones, roughly four fifths recorded once.

The sample consisted of PBMCs. This receptor was obtained from a human donor in good health. The rearrangement uses TRBV15 and TRBJ2-7; TRBD2 matches 8 bases. The CDR3 coding sequence is TGTGCCACCAGCAGACTCGGGGGGGCCGGCGAGCAGTACTTC. It specifies CATSRLGGAGEQYF.